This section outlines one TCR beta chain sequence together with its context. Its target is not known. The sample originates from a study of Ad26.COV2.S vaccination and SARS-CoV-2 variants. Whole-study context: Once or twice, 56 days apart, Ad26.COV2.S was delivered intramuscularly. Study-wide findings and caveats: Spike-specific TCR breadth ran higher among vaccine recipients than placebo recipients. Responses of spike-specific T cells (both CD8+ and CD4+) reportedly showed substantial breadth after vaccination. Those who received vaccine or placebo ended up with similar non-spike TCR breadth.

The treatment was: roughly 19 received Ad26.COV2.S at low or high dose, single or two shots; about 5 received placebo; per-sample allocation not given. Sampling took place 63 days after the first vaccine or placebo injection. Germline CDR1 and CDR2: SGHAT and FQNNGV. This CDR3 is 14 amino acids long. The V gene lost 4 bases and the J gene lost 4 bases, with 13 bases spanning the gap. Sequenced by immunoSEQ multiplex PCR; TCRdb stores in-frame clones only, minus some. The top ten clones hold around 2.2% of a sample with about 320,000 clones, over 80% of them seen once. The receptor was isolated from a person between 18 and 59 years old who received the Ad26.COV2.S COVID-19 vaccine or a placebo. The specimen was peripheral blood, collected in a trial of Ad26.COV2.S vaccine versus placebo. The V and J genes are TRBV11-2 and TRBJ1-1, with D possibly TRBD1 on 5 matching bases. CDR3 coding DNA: TGTGCCAGCAGCTCGGTCCGGGGGGGCACTGAAGCTTTCTTT. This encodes CASSSVRGGTEAFF.